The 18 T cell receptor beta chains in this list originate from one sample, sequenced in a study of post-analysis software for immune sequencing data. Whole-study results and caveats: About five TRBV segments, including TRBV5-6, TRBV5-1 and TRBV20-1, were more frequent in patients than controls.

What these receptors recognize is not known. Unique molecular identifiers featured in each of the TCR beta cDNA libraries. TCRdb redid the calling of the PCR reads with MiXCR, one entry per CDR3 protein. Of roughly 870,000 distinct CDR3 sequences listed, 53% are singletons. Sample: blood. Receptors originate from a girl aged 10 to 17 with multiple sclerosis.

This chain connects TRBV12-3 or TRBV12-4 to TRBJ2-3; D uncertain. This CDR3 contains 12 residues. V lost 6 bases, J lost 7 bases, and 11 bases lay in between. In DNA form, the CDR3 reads TGTGCCAGCAGCCGCCTACCTTATACGCAGTATTTT. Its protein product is CASSRLPYTQYF.

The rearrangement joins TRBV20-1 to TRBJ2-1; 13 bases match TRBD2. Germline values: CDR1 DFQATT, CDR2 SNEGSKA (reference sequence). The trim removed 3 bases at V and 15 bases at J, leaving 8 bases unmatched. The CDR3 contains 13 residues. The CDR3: CSASSGTSGARFF. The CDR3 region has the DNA TGCAGTGCTAGTTCCGGGACTAGCGGGGCTCGGTTCTTC.

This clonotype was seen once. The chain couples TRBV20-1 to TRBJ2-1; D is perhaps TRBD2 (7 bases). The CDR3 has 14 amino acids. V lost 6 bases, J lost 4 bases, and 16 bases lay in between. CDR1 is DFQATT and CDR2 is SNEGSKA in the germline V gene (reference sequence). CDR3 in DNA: TGCAGTGCAGCCCGGGGGGCACTGTACAATGAGCAGTTCTTC. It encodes CSAARGALYNEQFF.

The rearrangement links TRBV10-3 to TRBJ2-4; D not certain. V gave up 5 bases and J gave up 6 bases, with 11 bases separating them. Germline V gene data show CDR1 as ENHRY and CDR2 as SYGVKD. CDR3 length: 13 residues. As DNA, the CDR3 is TGTGCCATCAGTCCCTCTACGGGAAACATTCAGTACTTC. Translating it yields CAISPSTGNIQYF.

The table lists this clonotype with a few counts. The CDR3 loop reads CASSQLTSGRESYEQYF. The CDR3 region has the DNA TGCGCCAGCAGCCAGTTGACTAGCGGGAGGGAGTCCTACGAGCAGTACTTC. The chain joins TRBV4-1 to TRBJ2-7, with TRBD2 matching over 14 bases. Germline assignment: CDR1 MGHRA and CDR2 YSYEKL. With V trimmed by 3 bases and J by 1 base, 5 bases remained unmatched. This CDR3 comprises 17 residues.

The CDR3 region is CASSIAGSRSGANVLTF. The CDR3 nucleotides read TGTGCCAGCAGCATAGCGGGGTCCCGCTCTGGGGCCAACGTCCTGACTTTC. The V and J genes are TRBV11-2 and TRBJ2-6, with 8 bases lining up with TRBD2. The length of the CDR3 is 17 residues. CDR1 is SGHAT and CDR2 is FQNNGV in the germline V gene. V lost 5 bases to trimming and J lost 0 bases; unmatched junction nucleotides: 6. Complete variable domain (other parts from reference TRBV11-2 and TRBJ2-6): EAGVAQSPRYKIIEKRQSVAFWCNPISGHATLYWYQQILGQGPKLLIQFQNNGVVDDSQLPKDRFSAERLKGVDSTLKIQPAKLEDSAVYLCASSIAGSRSGANVLTFGAGSRLTVL.

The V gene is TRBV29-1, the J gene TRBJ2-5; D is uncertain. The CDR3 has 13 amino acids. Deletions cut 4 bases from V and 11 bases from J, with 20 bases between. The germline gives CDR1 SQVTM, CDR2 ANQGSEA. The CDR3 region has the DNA TGCAGCGTTGGAGCGCGCCCAACGGGTGAGCAGTACTTC. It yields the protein CSVGARPTGEQYF.

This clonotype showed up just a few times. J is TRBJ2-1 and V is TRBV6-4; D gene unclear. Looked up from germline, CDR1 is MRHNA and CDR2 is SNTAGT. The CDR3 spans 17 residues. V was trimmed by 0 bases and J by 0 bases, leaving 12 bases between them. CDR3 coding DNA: TGTGCCAGCAGTGACTCGGAAGGTTCAAGCTCCTACAATGAGCAGTTCTTC. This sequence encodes CASSDSEGSSSYNEQFF.

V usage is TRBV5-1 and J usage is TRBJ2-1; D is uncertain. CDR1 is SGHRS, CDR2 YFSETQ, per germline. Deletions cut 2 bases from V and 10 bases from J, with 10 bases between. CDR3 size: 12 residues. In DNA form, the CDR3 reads TGCGCCAGCAGCTTCCCCGACCGGGAGCAGTTCTTC. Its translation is CASSFPDREQFF.

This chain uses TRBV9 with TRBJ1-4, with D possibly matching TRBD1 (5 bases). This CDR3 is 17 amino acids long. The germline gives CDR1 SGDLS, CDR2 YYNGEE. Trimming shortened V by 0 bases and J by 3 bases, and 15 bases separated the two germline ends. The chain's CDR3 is CASSVESGVGANEKLFF. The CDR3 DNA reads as TGTGCCAGCAGCGTAGAGTCGGGGGTAGGGGCTAATGAAAAACTGTTTTTT. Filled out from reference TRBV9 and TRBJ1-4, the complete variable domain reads DSGVTQTPKHLITATGQRVTLRCSPRSGDLSVYWYQQSLDQGLQFLIQYYNGEERAKGNILERFSAQQFPDLHSELNLSSLELGDSALYFCASSVESGVGANEKLFFGSGTQLSVL.

For the CDR3, the DNA is TGTGCCAGCACCTCATACGGGGGGTCGTTTGGATCTGAAGCTTTCTTT. As protein: CASTSYGGSFGSEAFF. The V call is TRBV6-5, the J call TRBJ1-1, with D perhaps TRBD1 (5 bases). The CDR3 runs to 16 residues. Germline CDR1 and CDR2: MNHEY and SVGAGI. Deletions cut 7 bases from V and 6 bases from J, with 24 bases between.

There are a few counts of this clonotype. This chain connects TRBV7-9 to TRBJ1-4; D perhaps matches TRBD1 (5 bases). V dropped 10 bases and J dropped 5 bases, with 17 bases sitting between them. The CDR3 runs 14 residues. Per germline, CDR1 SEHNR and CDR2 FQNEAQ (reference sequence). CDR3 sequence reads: CAIPGGARNEKLFF. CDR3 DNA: TGTGCCATACCTGGAGGGGCAAGAAATGAAAAACTGTTTTTT.

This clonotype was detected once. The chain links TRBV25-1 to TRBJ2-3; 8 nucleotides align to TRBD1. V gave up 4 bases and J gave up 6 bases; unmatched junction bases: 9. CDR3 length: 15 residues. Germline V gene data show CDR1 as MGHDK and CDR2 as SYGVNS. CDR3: CASSVRDRGGDTQYF. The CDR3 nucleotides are TGTGCCAGCAGTGTCCGAGACAGGGGCGGGGATACGCAGTATTTT.

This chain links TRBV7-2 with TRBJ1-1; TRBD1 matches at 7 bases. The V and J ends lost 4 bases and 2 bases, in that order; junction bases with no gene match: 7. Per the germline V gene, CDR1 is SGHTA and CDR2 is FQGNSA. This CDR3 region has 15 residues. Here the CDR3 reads CASSYSGTANTEAFF. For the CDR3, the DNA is TGTGCCAGCAGCTACTCCGGGACAGCTAACACTGAAGCTTTCTTT.

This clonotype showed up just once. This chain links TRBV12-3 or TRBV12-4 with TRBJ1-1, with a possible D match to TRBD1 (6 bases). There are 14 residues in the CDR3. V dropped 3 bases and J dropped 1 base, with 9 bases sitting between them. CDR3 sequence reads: CASSFGQPNTEAFF. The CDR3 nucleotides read TGTGCCAGCAGTTTTGGACAGCCGAACACTGAAGCTTTCTTT.

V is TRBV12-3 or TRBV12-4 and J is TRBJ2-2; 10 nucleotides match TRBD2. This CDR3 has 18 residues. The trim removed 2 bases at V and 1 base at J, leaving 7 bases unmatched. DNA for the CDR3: TGTGCCAGCAGTTTAATTATCCTAGCGGGAGTGAACACCGGGGAGCTGTTTTTT. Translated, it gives CASSLIILAGVNTGELFF.

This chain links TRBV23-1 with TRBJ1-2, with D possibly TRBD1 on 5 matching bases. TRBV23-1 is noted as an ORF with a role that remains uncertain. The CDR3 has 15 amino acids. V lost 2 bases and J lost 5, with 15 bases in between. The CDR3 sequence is CASSQTQELGYGYTF. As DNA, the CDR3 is TGCGCCAGCAGTCAAACACAGGAACTGGGGTATGGCTACACCTTC.

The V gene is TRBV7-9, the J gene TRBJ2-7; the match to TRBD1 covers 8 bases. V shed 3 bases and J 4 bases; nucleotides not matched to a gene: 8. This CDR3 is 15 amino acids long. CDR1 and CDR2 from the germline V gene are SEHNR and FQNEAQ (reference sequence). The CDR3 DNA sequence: TGTGCCAGCAGCTTGAGTGGACAGGGAACGTACGAGCAGTACTTC. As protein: CASSLSGQGTYEQYF. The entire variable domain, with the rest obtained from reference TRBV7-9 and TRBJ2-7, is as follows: DTGVSQNPRHKITKRGQNVTFRCDPISEHNRLYWYRQTLGQGPEFLTYFQNEAQLEKSRLLSDRFSAERPKGSFSTLEIQRTEQGDSAMYLCASSLSGQGTYEQYFGPGTRLTVT.